The present TCR beta chain was sequenced within a study of CD8 T cells in ankylosing spondylitis. The CDR3 has 16 amino acids. CDR1 DFQATT and CDR2 SNEGSKA come from the germline V gene (reference sequence). Study results and limitations: It appeared that ankylosing spondylitis blood was characterized by a TCR beta motif of eight highly homologous variants. Within peripheral blood, clones linked to disease were CD8+ and relatively rare. Reportedly, disease-linked clones are significantly enriched in ankylosing spondylitis patients' matched synovial fluid.

Of note for this clonotype: No antigen is known for it. Relative to the germline gene, one junction end is altered; a read error may explain this.

Libraries for TCR beta were made by quantitative 5'-RACE with molecular barcodes. MiXCR, applied by TCRdb to the 5' RACE reads, yields one record per CDR3 protein. The data show about 220,000 distinct CDR3 sequences, around 6.6% seen once. This clonotype was sampled from a male donor with ankylosing spondylitis. The V call is TRBV20-1, the J call TRBJ2-7; D ambiguous. The sample taken for sequencing was blood, either unsorted or a sorted T cell fraction (not recorded which). The CDR3, as DNA: TGCTGTGCTAGAGATCCTTGGGTCCAGAGTCCCTACGAGCAGTACTTC. Its protein product is CCARDPWVQSPYEQYF.